The rows below give T cell receptor beta chains drawn from one sample of a study of OX40 agonist ivuxolimab in advanced cancers. Assay: immunoSEQ multiplex PCR; the TCRdb copy retains only in-frame clones and omits some. The top ten hold 31% of the sample, which has approximately 30,000 clones, approximately 86% seen once. Here the sequenced sample was CD4+ or CD8+ T cells sorted from blood, taken in a trial of the OX40 agonist ivuxolimab. The receptors stem from an adult with an advanced solid tumor such as melanoma, head and neck, liver or kidney cancer. CDR3s include the opening cysteine and the closing phenylalanine or tryptophan. D genes are given only for firm matches.

J gene,V gene,D gene,CDR3 DNA,CDR3 protein
TRBJ1-4,TRBV6-5,NA,TGTGCCAGCAGACAGGGACGAGGAGAAAAACTGTTTTTT,CASRQGRGEKLFF
TRBJ2-1,TRBV5-1,NA,TGCGCCAGCACCCTAACCGGCACCGGCTCTTTAAGGGAGCAGTTCTTC,CASTLTGTGSLREQFF
TRBJ1-5,TRBV6-6,NA,TGTGCCAGCAGTTACGGGACAAAAGATCAGCCCCAGCATTTT,CASSYGTKDQPQHF
TRBJ1-2,TRBV9,NA,TGTGCCAGCAGCGTCCTGGGACGGGTAAATGGCTACACCTTC,CASSVLGRVNGYTF
TRBJ1-2,TRBV5-4,TRBD1,TGTGCCAGCAGCTGGGGGACAGGGACCTATGGCTACACCTTC,CASSWGTGTYGYTF
TRBJ2-1,TRBV27,TRBD2,TGTGCCAGCAGTGCCCTAGCGGGAGTATCCGATGAGCAGTTCTTC,CASSALAGVSDEQFF
TRBJ1-1,TRBV10-2,NA,TGCGCCACCGCCAAAGGGGACACTGAAGCTTTCTTT,CATAKGDTEAFF
TRBJ2-3,TRBV27,NA,TGTGCCAGCAGTCGTTTGGCAGGGCAGTGGGATACGCAGTATTTT,CASSRLAGQWDTQYF
TRBJ1-2,TRBV5-5,TRBD1,TGTGCCAGCCAAGGACAGGGGTGGGATGGCTACACCTTC,CASQGQGWDGYTF
TRBJ2-7,TRBV11-2,TRBD2,TGTGCCAGCAGCTTAGTGGGGACTAGCGGGCTTTACGAGCAGTACTTC,CASSLVGTSGLYEQYF
TRBJ2-1,TRBV27,TRBD2,TGTGCCAGCGGGACTAGATTTAGCCCAGACAATGAGCAGTTCTTC,CASGTRFSPDNEQFF
TRBJ2-5,TRBV27,NA,TGTGCCAGCAGTTTAATCCGAGGGGGAGAGACCCAGTACTTC,CASSLIRGGETQYF
TRBJ2-1,TRBV27,NA,TGTGCCAGCAGTTTTGGACCCGCCCCCTACAATGAGCAGTTCTTC,CASSFGPAPYNEQFF
TRBJ2-7,TRBV5-6,NA,TGTGCCAGCAGCTTGGAGACAGGGAGGTGGGACGGGCAGTACTTC,CASSLETGRWDGQYF